These 20 T cell receptor beta chains came from one sample sequenced in a study of OX40 agonist ivuxolimab in advanced cancers. Profiled with immunoSEQ multiplex PCR; TCRdb holds only in-frame clones, not every one. In the table there are approximately 62,000 clones, 80% to 90% of which are singletons. This sample comprised CD4+ or CD8+ T cells sorted from blood, obtained in a trial of the OX40 agonist ivuxolimab. All receptors derive from an adult with an advanced solid tumor such as melanoma, head and neck, liver or kidney cancer.

This chain uses TRBV27 with TRBJ1-1, with TRBD1 as a possible D gene (5 bases). Germline V CDR1 and CDR2: MNHEY, SMNVEV (reference sequence). This CDR3 region has 14 residues. The ends were cut back, 5 bases at V and 5 bases at J, with 15 bases in the middle. CDR3 sequence reads: CASSLAGYGTEAFF. CDR3 nucleotides: TGTGCCAGCAGTCTTGCAGGGTACGGGACTGAAGCTTTCTTT.

This chain joins TRBV30 and TRBJ2-1; D call uncertain. V lost 1 base and J lost 0, with 25 bases in between. The CDR3 consists of 20 residues. Germline V CDR1 and CDR2: GTSNPN, SVGIG (reference sequence). The CDR3 spells CAWSGEGGTDNPSSYNEQFF. Written as DNA, the CDR3 is TGTGCCTGGAGTGGGGAAGGCGGAACCGACAACCCAAGCTCCTACAATGAGCAGTTCTTC.

The rearrangement uses TRBV27 and TRBJ2-5; D may match TRBD1 or TRBD2 (5 bases each). CDR1 and CDR2 (germline): MNHEY, SMNVEV (reference sequence). This CDR3 region has 15 residues. Trimming took off 1 base at V and 4 bases at J, with 13 bases between the two ends. CDR3 loop: CASSLLGTQGETQYF. The CDR3 DNA sequence: TGTGCCAGCAGTTTATTAGGGACCCAAGGAGAGACCCAGTACTTC.

This clone has only a few counts. The chain recombines TRBV27 with TRBJ1-1, with D possibly being TRBD1 (5 bases). Trimming shortened V by 6 bases and J by 6 bases, and 8 bases separated the two germline ends. Germline V gene data show CDR1 as MNHEY and CDR2 as SMNVEV (reference sequence). This CDR3 comprises 11 residues. The DNA for the CDR3 is TGTGCCAGCAGGCGGGGCGCTGAAGCTTTCTTT. It is translated as CASRRGAEAFF.

The chain is built from TRBV4-3 and TRBJ2-1, with D hard to call. The germline V and J ends were trimmed by 1 base and 11 bases, with 12 bases remaining between them. The CDR3 consists of 13 residues. Germline V lookup: CDR1 LGHNA, CDR2 YSLEER. CDR3 residues: CASSQVTWYKQFF. As DNA, the CDR3 is TGCGCCAGCAGCCAAGTTACATGGTACAAGCAGTTCTTC.

The genes are TRBV28 and TRBJ2-7, with D perhaps assigned TRBD1 or TRBD2 (5 bases each). V was pared by 8 bases and J by 1 base, with 15 bases between. CDR1 MDHEN and CDR2 SYDVKM come from the germline V gene. The CDR3 runs to 14 residues. As DNA, the CDR3 is TGTGCCAGCGCGTACTCCGGGACGTCCTACGAGCAGTACTTC. Residues: CASAYSGTSYEQYF.

The chain is built from TRBV6-5 and TRBJ2-7, with D perhaps TRBD2 (6 bases). V dropped 2 bases and J dropped 0 bases, with 8 bases sitting between them. The CDR3 has 14 residues. Germline V gives CDR1 MNHEY, CDR2 SVGAGI. CDR3 loop: CASSYGGYSYEQYV. The CDR3 nucleotides are TGTGCCAGCAGTTACGGGGGGTACTCCTACGAGCAGTACGTC.

The chain carries TRBV7-7 and TRBJ2-1; 9 bases are a match to TRBD2. Germline V gene sequence: CDR1 SSHAT, CDR2 FNYEAQ (reference sequence). With V trimmed by 1 base and J by 6 bases, 4 bases remained unmatched. The CDR3 has 15 amino acids. CDR3 in DNA: TGTGCCAGCAGCTTAGAAGCGGGAGGAAGCAATGAGCAGTTCTTC. Translating gives CASSLEAGGSNEQFF. Full variable domain (missing parts from reference TRBV7-7 and TRBJ2-1): GAGVSQSPRYKVTKRGQDVTLRCDPISSHATLYWYQQALGQGPEFLTYFNYEAQPDKSGLPSDRFSAERPEGSISTLTIQRTEQRDSAMYRCASSLEAGGSNEQFFGPGTRLTVL.

This chain links TRBV7-8 with TRBJ1-5; D gene unclear. Trimming took off 4 bases at V and 9 bases at J, with 13 bases between the two ends. The germline V gene encodes CDR1 SGHVS and CDR2 FQNEAQ. CDR3 length: 13 residues. The CDR3 spells CASSSWGTLPQHF. CDR3 sequence (DNA): TGTGCCAGCAGCTCATGGGGAACCCTGCCCCAGCATTTT.

V and J are TRBV10-1 and TRBJ2-5; no clear D. CDR3 length equals 13 residues. From germline, CDR1 is WNHNN and CDR2 SYGVQD (reference sequence). V lost 7 bases, J lost 5 bases, and 14 bases lay in between. This CDR3 is CASTYSLYETQYF. In DNA form, the CDR3 reads TGCGCCAGCACGTATAGCCTGTACGAGACCCAGTACTTC.

The J gene is TRBJ1-1, the V gene TRBV6-4; a possible D gene is TRBD1 (6 bases). The CDR3 spans 15 residues. Germline loops: CDR1 MRHNA, CDR2 SNTAGT. Trimming removed 0 bases at V and 5 bases at J, with 13 bases between. As DNA, the CDR3 is TGTGCCAGCAGTGACTCGAGCGGGGGCGCGACTGAAGCTTTCTTT. Translated, it gives CASSDSSGGATEAFF.

V usage is TRBV6-6 and J usage is TRBJ1-1; possibly TRBD1 for D (6 bases). Trimming pared 2 bases from V and 0 bases from J, leaving 7 bases between. Germline loops: CDR1 MNHNY, CDR2 SVGAGI (reference sequence). The CDR3 runs 14 residues. The DNA of the CDR3 is TGTGCCAGCAGTTACACAGGGTTGAACACTGAAGCTTTCTTT. Its protein is CASSYTGLNTEAFF.

The J gene is TRBJ1-2, the V gene TRBV29-1; D is ambiguous. Germline-derived CDR1 and CDR2 are SQVTM and ANQGSEA. The CDR3 is made up of 13 amino acids. Trimming stripped 6 bases from V and 4 bases from J, with 15 bases between. This CDR3 is CSVLREEGYGYTF. CDR3 sequence (DNA): TGCAGCGTCCTCCGTGAGGAAGGCTATGGCTACACCTTC. Variable domain in full (rest from reference TRBV29-1 and TRBJ1-2): SAVISQKPSRDICQRGTSLTIQCQVDSQVTMMFWYRQQPGQSLTLIATANQGSEATYESGFVIDKFPISRPNLTFSTLTVSNMSPEDSSIYLCSVLREEGYGYTFGSGTRLTVV.

V is TRBV21-1 and J is TRBJ1-5. TRBV21-1 is assigned pseudogene status. This CDR3 contains 15 residues. The CDR3 bases are TGTGCCAGCAGCAAGACTCCCAGAGATAATCAGCCCCAGCATTTT. It specifies CASSKTPRDNQPQHF.

This clone was detected only a few times. The chain is built from TRBV5-6 and TRBJ1-5, with 8 bases that match TRBD1. Germline V gene data show CDR1 as SGHDT and CDR2 as YYEEEE. Trimming at V came to 4 bases and at J to 4 bases, leaving 7 bases not matched to a gene. There are 15 residues in the CDR3. Here the CDR3 reads CASSIGQGPNQPQHF. As DNA, the CDR3 is TGTGCCAGCAGCATTGGACAGGGACCTAATCAGCCCCAGCATTTT.

The chain joins TRBV20-1 to TRBJ2-7; D perhaps matches TRBD2 (5 bases). V was trimmed by 6 bases and J by 2 bases, leaving 5 bases between them. The CDR3 is 10 residues long. The V gene's germline CDR1 is DFQATT and CDR2 SNEGSKA (reference sequence). CDR3 residues: CSAGTYEQYF. DNA of the CDR3: TGCAGTGCCGGGACCTACGAGCAGTACTTC.

This clone is a singleton in its sample. The chain couples TRBV7-2 to TRBJ2-3, with TRBD2 identical over 12 bases. The CDR3 consists of 17 residues. The V and J ends lost 4 bases and 3 bases, in that order; junction bases with no gene match: 8. Germline loops: CDR1 SGHTA, CDR2 FQGNSA. The CDR3 DNA follows: TGTGCCAGCAGCTCTCCTAGCGGGAGGGCAGGGACAGATACGCAGTATTTT. This translates into CASSSPSGRAGTDTQYF.

This rearrangement joins TRBV19 to TRBJ1-1, with D unresolved. Germline-derived CDR1 and CDR2 are LNHDA and SQIVND (reference sequence). V lost 4 bases and J 1 base, leaving 7 bases between the germline ends. The CDR3 loop spans 13 amino acids. CDR3 bases: TGTGCCAGTAGTAGCATTCCGAACACTGAAGCTTTCTTT. Translated, it gives CASSSIPNTEAFF.

The chain has TRBV2 and TRBJ2-1; 7 nucleotides match TRBD2. This CDR3 is built from 17 residues. Germline V CDR1 and CDR2: SNHLY, FYNNEI. J gave up 4 bases and V 6 bases, and 15 bases lay outside the gene matches. Here the CDR3 reads CASRDPSGEGLYNEQFF. In nucleotides, the CDR3 is TGTGCCAGCAGGGACCCTAGCGGAGAGGGCCTATACAATGAGCAGTTCTTC.

This rearrangement joins TRBV30 to TRBJ2-5; the D is unclear. V lost 1 base to trimming and J lost 5 bases, with 8 bases between them. CDR3 length: 12 amino acids. CDR1 and CDR2 from the germline V gene are GTSNPN and SVGIG (reference sequence). CDR3 in DNA: TGTGCCTGGAGTGGCTTTCGGGAGACCCAGTACTTC. As protein: CAWSGFRETQYF.